These 18 T cell receptor beta chains share one sample of origin, sequenced in a study of OX40 agonist ivuxolimab in advanced cancers. This table comes from immunoSEQ multiplex PCR, and its TCRdb copy is limited to in-frame clones, with some not included. The data hold 9,500 to 15,000 clones, with about 76% observed a single time. Material: CD4+ or CD8+ T cells sorted from blood, obtained in a trial of the OX40 agonist ivuxolimab. The receptors originated from an adult with an advanced solid tumor such as melanoma, head and neck, liver or kidney cancer.

The rearrangement links TRBV5-4 to TRBJ2-2; D ambiguous. Germline-derived CDR1 and CDR2 are SGHNT and YYREEE (reference sequence). The length of the CDR3 is 13 residues. V was cut by 0 bases and J by 4 bases, with 4 bases left in between. The CDR3 sequence is CASSLGSTGELFF. CDR3 bases: TGTGCCAGCAGCTTGGGAAGCACCGGGGAGCTGTTTTTT.

V usage is TRBV18 and J usage is TRBJ1-5, with D possibly being TRBD1 (5 bases). This CDR3 region has 16 residues. Trimming removed 3 bases from V and 1 base from J, with 13 bases in between. The germline V gene encodes CDR1 KGHSH and CDR2 LQKENI. CDR3 DNA sequence: TGTGCCAGCTCACCTCCCGGGACGGAAAGCAATCAGCCCCAGCATTTT. Amino acid sequence: CASSPPGTESNQPQHF.

By its share, this clone is large (0.1 to 1%). The chain links TRBV27 to TRBJ2-7; the D is unclear. The V end was cut by 5 bases, the J end by 4 bases, with 15 bases between. CDR1 is MNHEY and CDR2 is SMNVEV in the germline V gene (reference sequence). This CDR3 comprises 14 residues. The CDR3 region is CASSMATRLYEQYF. The CDR3 DNA sequence: TGTGCCAGCAGTATGGCCACGCGCTTATACGAGCAGTACTTC.

This clone was recorded a few times. V usage is TRBV4-1 and J usage is TRBJ2-7, with D perhaps TRBD2 (5 bases). The germline V gene has CDR1 MGHRA and CDR2 YSYEKL. This CDR3 comprises 15 residues. The germline V and J ends were trimmed by 0 bases and 1 base, with 10 bases remaining between them. The CDR3 sequence is CASSQDSRGSYEQYF. In DNA form, the CDR3 reads TGCGCCAGCAGCCAAGATTCTCGGGGATCCTACGAGCAGTACTTC.

This rearrangement joins TRBV11-3 to TRBJ2-1, with D maybe TRBD1 (6 bases). V was pared by 5 bases and J by 8 bases, with 13 bases between. This CDR3 spans 13 amino acids. From germline, CDR1 is SGHNT and CDR2 YENEEA. CDR3 loop: CASSGHRADEQFF. CDR3 DNA sequence: TGTGCCAGCAGCGGACACAGGGCTGATGAGCAGTTCTTC.

The chain carries TRBV30 and TRBJ1-5; 8 bases agree with TRBD1. Germline V lookup: CDR1 GTSNPN, CDR2 SVGIG (reference sequence). V shed 4 bases and J 1 base; nucleotides not matched to a gene: 3. This CDR3 is 14 amino acids long. The CDR3 here is CAWNGQGSNQPQHF. DNA for the CDR3: TGTGCCTGGAACGGACAGGGAAGCAATCAGCCCCAGCATTTT.

This chain links TRBV11-3 with TRBJ2-3; 8 bases line up with TRBD1. Germline CDR1 SGHNT, CDR2 YENEEA. The CDR3 sequence is 15 residues long. V shed 1 base and J 3 bases; nucleotides not matched to a gene: 3. The CDR3, as DNA: TGTGCCAGCAGCTTAGGGACAGGGTTGACAGATACGCAGTATTTT. It encodes CASSLGTGLTDTQYF. The variable domain in full, completed from reference TRBV11-3 and TRBJ2-3, reads EAGVVQSPRYKIIEKKQPVAFWCNPISGHNTLYWYLQNLGQGPELLIRYENEEAVDDSQLPKDRFSAERLKGVDSTLKIQPAELGDSAVYLCASSLGTGLTDTQYFGPGTRLTVL.

The gene calls are TRBV5-1 and TRBJ1-2, with D hard to call. The length of the CDR3 is 13 residues. Trimming pared 4 bases from V and 4 bases from J, leaving 11 bases between. Germline-derived CDR1 and CDR2 are SGHRS and YFSETQ. CDR3 bases: TGCGCCAGCAGCGGGGTCGATGGCTATGGCTACACCTTC. This gives the protein CASSGVDGYGYTF.

This rearrangement joins TRBV23-1 to TRBJ2-7; unclear D gene. TRBV23-1 is noted as an ORF with a role that remains uncertain. V was clipped by 2 bases and J by 1 base, with 9 bases between them. This CDR3 has 14 amino acids. The CDR3 is CASSQIGPSYEQYF. The CDR3 nucleotides read TGCGCCAGCAGTCAAATTGGGCCTTCCTACGAGCAGTACTTC.

V and J are TRBV28 and TRBJ2-1; D may correspond to TRBD1 or TRBD2 (5 bases each). The germline V and J ends were trimmed by 3 bases and 9 bases, with 15 bases remaining between them. CDR1 is MDHEN, CDR2 SYDVKM, per germline. The CDR3 loop spans 14 amino acids. CDR3 nucleotide sequence: TGTGCCAGCAGTTTTCTGGGGGAGAGTAGTGAGCAGTTCTTC. It encodes CASSFLGESSEQFF.

The rearrangement joins TRBV14 to TRBJ2-3; D unresolved. With 0 bases removed from V and 7 bases from J, the gap between germline ends came to 5 bases. The CDR3 contains 12 residues. Per germline, CDR1 SGHDN and CDR2 FVKESK. CDR3 protein: CASSQDRNTQYF. Written as DNA, the CDR3 is TGTGCCAGCAGCCAAGACAGAAATACGCAGTATTTT.

This clone was seen a handful of times. V usage is TRBV30 and J usage is TRBJ1-3; D is unresolved. The CDR3 length is 19 residues. Germline V gene lookup returns CDR1 GTSNPN and CDR2 SVGIG (reference sequence). V was clipped by 4 bases and J by 0 bases, with 25 bases between them. CDR3 in amino acids: CAWTSGRVVWEPSGNTIYF. The CDR3 nucleotides are TGTGCCTGGACCTCGGGAAGGGTTGTATGGGAACCCTCTGGAAACACCATATATTTT.

The chain uses TRBV10-1 and TRBJ2-1; TRBD2 matches at 11 bases. Trimming cost V 3 bases and J 6 bases; bases outside gene matches: 4. CDR1 is WNHNN and CDR2 is SYGVQD in the germline V gene (reference sequence). This CDR3 comprises 15 residues. The CDR3 nucleotides are TGCGCCAGCAGTGATAGACTAGCGGGGCTCAATGAGCAGTTCTTC. Translation: CASSDRLAGLNEQFF.

The rearrangement links TRBV7-2 to TRBJ2-7; tentative D call: TRBD1 (6 bases). Germline CDR1 is SGHTA and CDR2 is FQGNSA. Trimming shortened V by 4 bases and J by 0 bases, and 13 bases separated the two germline ends. This CDR3 is 15 amino acids long. This CDR3 reads CASSSDRDNSYEQYV. CDR3 bases: TGTGCCAGCAGCTCCGACCGGGACAACTCCTACGAGCAGTACGTC.

J is TRBJ2-1 and V is TRBV19; D perhaps matches TRBD2 (6 bases). From germline, CDR1 is LNHDA and CDR2 SQIVND (reference sequence). V was pared by 8 bases and J by 2 bases, with 22 bases between. This CDR3 has 17 amino acids. CDR3 in DNA: TGTGCCAGTCGCTTCGGGGCTAGCGTTAACCCCTACAATGAGCAGTTCTTC. This encodes CASRFGASVNPYNEQFF.

The V and J genes are TRBV19 and TRBJ1-1; possible D gene TRBD1, 5 bases. The CDR3 totals 15 residues. Germline V gene lookup returns CDR1 LNHDA and CDR2 SQIVND (reference sequence). V lost 3 bases and J 1 base, leaving 12 bases between the germline ends. The CDR3 region is CASSINRRGNTEAFF. Here the CDR3 DNA reads TGTGCCAGTAGTATCAACCGGAGGGGGAACACTGAAGCTTTCTTT.

The chain employs TRBV6-5 and TRBJ2-5; D may correspond to TRBD1 or TRBD2 (6 bases each). From germline, CDR1 is MNHEY and CDR2 SVGAGI. The CDR3 consists of 14 residues. Trimming left V 6 bases short and J 4 bases short, with 15 bases between. CDR3 in amino acids: CASSHPRGPETQYF. The CDR3 region has the DNA TGTGCCAGCAGCCACCCCCGGGGGCCAGAGACCCAGTACTTC.

The rearrangement uses TRBV2 and TRBJ2-2; D uncertain. Germline CDR1 SNHLY, CDR2 FYNNEI. This CDR3 is 14 amino acids long. V dropped 10 bases and J dropped 0 bases, with 12 bases sitting between them. DNA of the CDR3: TGTGCCACCTCCCTTGGGACGAACACCGGGGAGCTGTTTTTT. Translating gives CATSLGTNTGELFF.